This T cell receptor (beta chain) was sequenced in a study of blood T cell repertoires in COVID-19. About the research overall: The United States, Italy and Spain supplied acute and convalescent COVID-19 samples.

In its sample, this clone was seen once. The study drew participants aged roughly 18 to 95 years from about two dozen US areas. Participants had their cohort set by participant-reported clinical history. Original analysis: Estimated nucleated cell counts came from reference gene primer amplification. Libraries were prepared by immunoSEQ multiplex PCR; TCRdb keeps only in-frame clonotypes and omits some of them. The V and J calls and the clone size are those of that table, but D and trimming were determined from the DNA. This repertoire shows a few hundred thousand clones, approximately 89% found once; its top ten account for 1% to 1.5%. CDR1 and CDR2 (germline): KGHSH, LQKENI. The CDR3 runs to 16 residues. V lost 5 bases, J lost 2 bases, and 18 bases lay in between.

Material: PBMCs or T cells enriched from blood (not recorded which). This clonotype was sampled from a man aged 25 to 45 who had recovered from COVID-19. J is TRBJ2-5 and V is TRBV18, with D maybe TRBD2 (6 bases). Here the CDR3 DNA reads TGTGCCAGCTCATCTTCCGGGACTCCCAAACAAGAGACCCAGTACTTC. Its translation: CASSSSGTPKQETQYF.